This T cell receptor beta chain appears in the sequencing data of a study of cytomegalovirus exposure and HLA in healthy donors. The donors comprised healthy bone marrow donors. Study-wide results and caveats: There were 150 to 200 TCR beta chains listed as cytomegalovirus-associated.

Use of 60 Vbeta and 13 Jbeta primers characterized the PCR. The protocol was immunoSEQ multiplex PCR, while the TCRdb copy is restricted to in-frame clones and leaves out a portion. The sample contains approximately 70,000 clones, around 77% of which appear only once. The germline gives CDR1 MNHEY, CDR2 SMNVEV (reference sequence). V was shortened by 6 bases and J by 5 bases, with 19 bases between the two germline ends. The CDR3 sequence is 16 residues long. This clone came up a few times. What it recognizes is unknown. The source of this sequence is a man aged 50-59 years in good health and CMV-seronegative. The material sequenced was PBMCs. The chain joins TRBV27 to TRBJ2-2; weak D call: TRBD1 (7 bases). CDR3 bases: TGTGCCAGCAGCAATAGACAGGGTCGGGAGACCGGGGAGCTGTTTTTT. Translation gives CASSNRQGRETGELFF.